These 22 T cell receptor beta chains were sequenced from one sample in a study of human T cells and chemical hapten exposure. As to time point: pre-sensitization, week 0. Treatment given: therapeutic diphenylcyclopropenone sensitization with weekly scalp DPC. TCRdb analysed the RACE reads with MiXCR anew, one entry per CDR3 protein. Seen here are around 330,000 distinct CDR3 sequences, 5.5% observed once, and the top ten hold about 8.2%. The sample in question was whole blood, obtained in connection with sensitization to the hapten diphenylcyclopropenone (DPC). The origin of the receptors is a young woman with alopecia areata. Some clones in this sample may be carry-over from other donors' samples.

In regard to this clonotype: One end of the junction is discordant with germline, which a read error may explain. The chain has TRBV4-3 and TRBJ2-1; 9 bases match TRBD2. This CDR3 is 16 amino acids long. Germline V gives CDR1 LGHNA, CDR2 YSLEER. In DNA, the CDR3 is TGCGCCAGCAGCCGCAAAAGCGGGGGGTCCTTCAATGAGCAGTTCTTC. Protein: CASSRKSGGSFNEQFF.

This clonotype was counted between two and nine times. This chain uses TRBV5-1 with TRBJ2-7, with TRBD2 matching over 11 bases. CDR1 and CDR2 from the germline V gene are SGHRS and YFSETQ. The CDR3 has 14 amino acids. V shed 2 bases and J 4 bases; nucleotides not matched to a gene: 2. The CDR3 DNA sequence: TGCGCCAGCAGCTTCAGACTAGCGGGGTACGAGCAGTACTTC. Amino acid sequence: CASSFRLAGYEQYF.

This clonotype was counted at least ten times. In DNA, the CDR3 is TGTGCCAGCAGCCAAGGAGGGCGGATGAACACTGAAGCTTTCTTT. It specifies CASSQGGRMNTEAFF. This chain joins TRBV7-9 and TRBJ1-1; no reliable D call. This CDR3 is 15 amino acids long. The germline CDR1 and CDR2 sequences are SEHNR and FQNEAQ (reference sequence). Trimming took off 5 bases at V and 0 bases at J, with 13 bases between the two ends.

This clonotype was picked up many times. This sequence joins TRBV29-1 and TRBJ1-2; no clear D. Germline V gene lookup returns CDR1 SQVTM and CDR2 ANQGSEA. Trimming pared 1 base from V and 0 bases from J, leaving 6 bases between. This CDR3 comprises 13 residues. Written as DNA, the CDR3 is TGCAGCGTTGAAGCCACAGCTAACTATGGCTACACCTTC. This translates into CSVEATANYGYTF.

This clonotype appeared a few times. The chain uses TRBV7-3 and TRBJ1-1, with D tentatively TRBD1 (5 bases). Deletions cut 1 base from V and 1 base from J, with 10 bases between. The germline V gene has CDR1 SGHTA and CDR2 FQGTGA. CDR3 length: 15 residues. DNA of the CDR3: TGTGCCAGCAGCTTAATGCCGAGGGGGAACACTGAAGCTTTCTTT. This gives the protein CASSLMPRGNTEAFF.

This clonotype came up a few times. CDR3 amino acids: CASSQGGGAIYNEQFF. The CDR3, as DNA: TGCGCCAGCAGCCAAGGGGGCGGGGCGATCTACAATGAGCAGTTCTTC. J is TRBJ2-1 and V is TRBV4-1, with D maybe TRBD2 (6 bases). V was clipped by 1 base and J by 3 bases, with 13 bases between them. CDR3 size: 16 residues. From germline, CDR1 is MGHRA and CDR2 YSYEKL.

The table lists this clonotype with a few counts. J is TRBJ1-2 and V is TRBV2; a weak D match, TRBD1 (5 bases). CDR1 and CDR2 from the germline V gene are SNHLY and FYNNEI. V was cut by 6 bases and J by 6 bases, with 14 bases left in between. The CDR3 totals 13 residues. The CDR3 DNA follows: TGTGCCAGCAGCCTTGACAGCGAGAATGGCTACACCTTC. Amino acid sequence: CASSLDSENGYTF.

This clonotype was counted many times. This chain joins TRBV4-3 and TRBJ2-7; 8 bases align to TRBD2. J gave up 3 bases and V 1 base, and 11 bases lay outside the gene matches. The CDR3 runs to 17 residues. Germline V gives CDR1 LGHNA, CDR2 YSLEER. The CDR3 spells CASSQGSAGGEDYEQYF. The CDR3, as DNA: TGCGCCAGCAGCCAAGGAAGTGCGGGGGGCGAAGACTACGAGCAGTACTTC.

This clonotype has more than one count but fewer than ten. The J gene is TRBJ1-2, the V gene TRBV4-3; tentatively, D is TRBD1 (6 bases). In germline, CDR1 is LGHNA, CDR2 YSLEER. Trimming took 0 bases from V and 2 from J, leaving 13 bases between them. The CDR3 has 16 amino acids. This chain's CDR3 is CASSQDSTGTNYGYTF. The CDR3, as DNA: TGCGCCAGCAGCCAAGATAGTACAGGGACGAACTATGGCTACACCTTC.

Notes on this clonotype: At one end, the junction sequence differs from germline, possibly due to a read error. The rearrangement links TRBV11-1 to TRBJ1-1; TRBD1 agrees at 9 bases. Looked up from germline, CDR1 is SGHAT and CDR2 is FQDESV (reference sequence). This CDR3 comprises 16 residues. The CDR3 is CASSFGTGRVNTEALF. CDR3 DNA: TGTGCCAGCAGCTTCGGGACAGGGCGGGTGAACACTGAAGCTTTATTT.

In this sample, this clonotype turned up a few times. This chain connects TRBV6-1 to TRBJ1-5; D unclear. This CDR3 is 13 amino acids long. V lost 2 bases to trimming and J lost 6 bases, with 8 bases between them. Germline lookup yields CDR1 MNHNS and CDR2 SASEGT. CDR3 in DNA: TGTGCCAGCAGTGAACGCGATGCTCAGCCCCAGCATTTT. This sequence encodes CASSERDAQPQHF.

This clonotype was seen many times. The chain employs TRBV29-1 and TRBJ1-1; 11 nucleotides agree with TRBD1. The CDR3 covers 14 residues. The junction had 10 bases not matched to a gene; V was cut back by 7 bases and J by 6 bases. Germline V gene data show CDR1 as SQVTM and CDR2 as ANQGSEA. DNA of the CDR3: TGCAGCGCCGATGGGACAGGGGGGAGGGCTGAAGCTTTCTTT. Amino acid sequence: CSADGTGGRAEAFF. The whole variable domain, filled in from reference TRBV29-1 and TRBJ1-1, reads SAVISQKPSRDICQRGTSLTIQCQVDSQVTMMFWYRQQPGQSLTLIATANQGSEATYESGFVIDKFPISRPNLTFSTLTVSNMSPEDSSIYLCSADGTGGRAEAFFGQGTRLTVV.

This clonotype was seen at least ten times. The chain recombines TRBV25-1 with TRBJ1-3; D call uncertain. CDR1 is MGHDK and CDR2 is SYGVNS in the germline V gene. V was clipped by 8 bases and J by 0 bases, with 23 bases between them. The CDR3 contains 18 residues. Here the CDR3 reads CASQMTLRGALSGNTIYF. The CDR3 nucleotides read TGTGCCAGCCAAATGACGCTTCGCGGTGCTCTCTCTGGAAACACCATATATTTT.

The gene calls are TRBV18 and TRBJ1-1; D unresolved. The germline V gene has CDR1 KGHSH and CDR2 LQKENI. V lost 1 base, J lost 2 bases, and 11 bases lay in between. This CDR3 spans 15 amino acids. CDR3 residues: CASSPQSTTNTEAFF. Here the CDR3 DNA reads TGTGCCAGCTCACCACAGTCGACTACTAACACTGAAGCTTTCTTT.

This clonotype was recorded at least ten times. The chain has TRBV4-3 and TRBJ2-3; perhaps TRBD1 as D (6 bases). V gave up 2 bases and J gave up 0 bases, with 6 bases separating them. The CDR3 contains 14 residues. Germline CDR1 and CDR2: LGHNA and YSLEER. This CDR3 is CASSQQGSTDTQYF. Here the CDR3 DNA reads TGCGCCAGCAGCCAACAGGGGAGCACAGATACGCAGTATTTT.

This clonotype was seen many times. The rearrangement uses TRBV3-1 and TRBJ2-3; D might be TRBD1 or TRBD2, each matching 5 bases. This CDR3 spans 16 amino acids. Trimming took off 10 bases at V and 2 bases at J, with 22 bases between the two ends. Per germline, CDR1 LGHDT and CDR2 YNNKEL (reference sequence). CDR3 coding DNA: TGTGCCACCACCTCGGCCGGGACCACTTACACAGATACGCAGTATTTT. Its translation: CATTSAGTTYTDTQYF.

This clonotype has more than one count but fewer than ten. The V call is TRBV28, the J call TRBJ1-1; perhaps TRBD1 as D (6 bases). Trimming cost V 1 base and J 8 bases, with 8 bases left between them. The V gene's germline CDR1 is MDHEN and CDR2 SYDVKM. The CDR3 loop spans 12 amino acids. For the CDR3, the DNA is TGTGCCAGCAGTTTATACAGGGCCGAAGCTTTCTTT. Translating it yields CASSLYRAEAFF.

In this sample, this clonotype turned up many times. The V call is TRBV28, the J call TRBJ2-7; 10 bases match TRBD1. Per germline, CDR1 MDHEN and CDR2 SYDVKM. Trimming took 7 bases from V and 3 from J; bases not matched to a gene: 6. The CDR3 contains 14 residues. The CDR3 DNA sequence: TGTGCCAGCACCAATGGACAGGGGGGCTACGAGCAGTACTTC. This sequence encodes CASTNGQGGYEQYF.

The chain links TRBV20-1 to TRBJ2-7; tentatively, D is TRBD1 (6 bases). This CDR3 comprises 14 residues. V lost 5 bases and J 0 bases, leaving 14 bases between the germline ends. The germline V gene has CDR1 DFQATT and CDR2 SNEGSKA (reference sequence). The CDR3 bases are TGCAGTGCTTTGCGACAGGATTCCTCCTACGAGCAGTACTTC. It is translated as CSALRQDSSYEQYF.

There are a few counts of this clonotype. This chain links TRBV29-1 with TRBJ2-3, with 7 bases lining up with TRBD1. The CDR3 runs to 13 residues. Germline V lookup: CDR1 SQVTM, CDR2 ANQGSEA. The trim removed 7 bases at V and 3 bases at J, leaving 7 bases unmatched. Written as DNA, the CDR3 is TGCAGCGCTGTAGACAGGGAAACAGATACGCAGTATTTT. As protein: CSAVDRETDTQYF.

This clonotype has at least ten counts. The genes are TRBV7-9 and TRBJ1-5; possible D gene TRBD1, 6 bases. CDR1 and CDR2 (germline): SEHNR, FQNEAQ (reference sequence). With 1 base removed from V and 0 bases from J, the gap between germline ends came to 10 bases. The CDR3 covers 16 residues. CDR3 in amino acids: CASSLGAGDSNQPQHF. The CDR3 DNA sequence: TGTGCCAGCAGCTTAGGGGCAGGGGATAGCAATCAGCCCCAGCATTTT.

The chain links TRBV5-6 to TRBJ2-3, with 14 bases lining up with TRBD2. The CDR3 contains 16 residues. CDR1 SGHDT and CDR2 YYEEEE come from the germline V gene. The junction had 5 bases not matched to a gene; V was cut back by 4 bases and J by 4 bases. CDR3 coding DNA: TGTGCCAGCAGCCGGCAGACTAGCGGGGGGGCAGATACGCAGTATTTT. Its translation: CASSRQTSGGADTQYF.